The 14 T cell receptor beta chains presented below share a single source sample, sequenced in a study of blood T cell repertoires in COVID-19. Here immunoSEQ multiplex PCR was the method, and the copy in TCRdb shows in-frame clones only, minus some. The sample contains some 76,000 clones, 80% to 90% of which appear only once. Sequencing was performed on peripheral blood. The receptor source for this set is an elderly man in a cohort sampled during active COVID-19.

The CDR3 DNA sequence: TGTGCCAGCAAGGAGAGGGGGACTACTTATGGCTACACCTTC. Its translation: CASKERGTTYGYTF. J is TRBJ1-2 and V is TRBV21-1. TRBV21-1 is described as a pseudogene. The CDR3 runs 14 residues.

The sample holds one count of this clone. V and J are TRBV19 and TRBJ2-3; the D is unclear. This CDR3 is built from 12 residues. Trimming shortened V by 11 bases and J by 2 bases, and 11 bases separated the two germline ends. From germline, CDR1 is LNHDA and CDR2 SQIVND (reference sequence). CDR3 bases: TGTGCCTCCGTGGGCAACACAGATACGCAGTATTTT. It codes for CASVGNTDTQYF.

The chain uses TRBV7-2 and TRBJ2-5; D uncertain. CDR3 length: 15 amino acids. Trimming shortened V by 5 bases and J by 2 bases, and 15 bases separated the two germline ends. Germline V gene lookup returns CDR1 SGHTA and CDR2 FQGNSA. CDR3 sequence reads: CASSPQSTVQETQYF. The CDR3 DNA reads as TGTGCCAGCAGCCCACAGAGTACGGTACAAGAGACCCAGTACTTC.

Remarks on this clone: One end of the junction varies from germline; a read error may be responsible. The J gene is TRBJ1-2, the V gene TRBV28; TRBD1 is a possible D gene (5 bases). Germline values: CDR1 MDHEN, CDR2 SYDVKM. This CDR3 has 12 residues. This CDR3 reads CASSLFSTVLAF. The CDR3 DNA follows: TGTGCCAGCAGTTTATTTTCGACAGTCCTCGCCTTC.

This sequence joins TRBV9 and TRBJ2-5, with D possibly matching TRBD1 (5 bases). Germline V gene data show CDR1 as SGDLS and CDR2 as YYNGEE. With 4 bases removed from V and 2 bases from J, the gap between germline ends came to 15 bases. The CDR3 is 15 amino acids. As DNA, the CDR3 is TGTGCCAGCAGCTCCTGGATAGGGGAACAAGAGACCCAGTACTTC. Its translation is CASSSWIGEQETQYF.

J is TRBJ1-2 and V is TRBV11-1, with a tentative D call TRBD1 (6 bases). Germline CDR1 is SGHAT and CDR2 is FQDESV (reference sequence). The CDR3 runs 13 residues. The germline V and J ends were trimmed by 5 bases and 3 bases, with 10 bases remaining between them. The CDR3 here is CASSPGQHYGYTF. CDR3 nucleotide sequence: TGTGCCAGCAGCCCGGGACAACACTATGGCTACACCTTC.

This clone was found a few times. The chain recombines TRBV10-3 with TRBJ1-6, with TRBD1 as a possible D gene (5 bases). Trimming took off 6 bases at V and 7 bases at J, with 7 bases between the two ends. Germline CDR1 is ENHRY and CDR2 is SYGVKD. The CDR3 consists of 12 residues. DNA of the CDR3: TGTGCCATCAGGCGGGACAATTCACCCCTCCACTTT. Translation: CAIRRDNSPLHF.

This sequence joins TRBV19 and TRBJ1-1, with D possibly TRBD1 on 6 matching bases. V lost 0 bases and J 0 bases, leaving 17 bases between the germline ends. The CDR3 is made up of 18 amino acids. Germline V lookup: CDR1 LNHDA, CDR2 SQIVND (reference sequence). The CDR3 DNA follows: TGTGCCAGTAGTATAGATCACAGGGTTGTTGGAATGAACACTGAAGCTTTCTTT. Translation gives CASSIDHRVVGMNTEAFF.

The chain uses TRBV18 and TRBJ1-3; unclear D gene. V shed 3 bases and J shed 4 bases, with 13 bases lying between them. This CDR3 is built from 15 residues. Germline V gene data show CDR1 as KGHSH and CDR2 as LQKENI. The CDR3 loop is CASSPEQPSGNTIYF. CDR3 DNA sequence: TGTGCCAGCTCACCGGAGCAGCCCTCCGGAAACACCATATATTTT. The whole variable domain, filled in from reference TRBV18 and TRBJ1-3, reads NAGVMQNPRHLVRRRGQEARLRCSPMKGHSHVYWYRQLPEEGLKFMVYLQKENIIDESGMPKERFSAEFPKEGPSILRIQQVVRGDSAAYFCASSPEQPSGNTIYFGEGSWLTVV.

The rearrangement links TRBV4-3 to TRBJ2-3, with D maybe TRBD2 (7 bases). CDR3 length: 16 residues. Germline V CDR1 and CDR2: LGHNA, YSLEER. V lost 3 bases and J 4 bases, leaving 17 bases between the germline ends. The CDR3: CASSQGGGGSPDTQYF. The DNA for the CDR3 is TGCGCCAGCAGCCAGGGAGGGGGGGGCTCCCCAGATACGCAGTATTTT.

This chain joins TRBV5-1 and TRBJ2-2; TRBD1 agrees at 10 bases. This CDR3 contains 15 residues. From germline, CDR1 is SGHRS and CDR2 YFSETQ. J gave up 6 bases and V 4 bases, and 6 bases lay outside the gene matches. The CDR3 DNA sequence: TGCGCCAGCAGCCTCCGACAGGGGGCCGCCGGGGAGCTGTTTTTT. It yields the protein CASSLRQGAAGELFF.

The CDR3: CASSQGDEQFF. The DNA of the CDR3 is TGTGCCAGCTCTCAGGGTGATGAGCAGTTCTTC. This chain links TRBV18 with TRBJ2-1; TRBD1 might be the D (5 bases). The V gene lost 6 bases and the J gene lost 8 bases, with 8 bases spanning the gap. The CDR3 covers 11 residues. CDR1 is KGHSH, CDR2 LQKENI, per germline.

This chain uses TRBV7-2 with TRBJ2-2, with 9 bases fitting TRBD2. The CDR3 loop spans 16 amino acids. CDR1 and CDR2 from the germline V gene are SGHTA and FQGNSA. The ends lost 4 bases at V and 0 bases at J; junction bases unmatched: 3. CDR3 nucleotide sequence: TGTGCCAGCAGCTCCCGACTAGCGGCGAACACCGGGGAGCTGTTTTTT. It codes for CASSSRLAANTGELFF.

This clone showed up just a few times. The rearrangement links TRBV27 to TRBJ1-5; 7 bases align to TRBD1. Germline V CDR1 and CDR2: MNHEY, SMNVEV (reference sequence). The CDR3 loop spans 16 amino acids. With V trimmed by 6 bases and J by 6 bases, 14 bases remained unmatched. The CDR3: CASSLWSTGNSQPQHF. The CDR3 DNA reads TGTGCCAGCAGCCTTTGGTCGACAGGGAACAGTCAGCCCCAGCATTTT.